This record covers a single T cell receptor (beta chain). CDR3 length: 16 amino acids. Germline CDR1 MGHRA, CDR2 YSYEKL. After removal of 6 bases from V and 4 bases from J, the junction contained 11 bases not matched to a gene. The method was immunoSEQ multiplex PCR; TCRdb's version includes in-frame clones alone and lacks a portion of them. The sample comprises 50,000 to 55,000 clones, over 85% of which are singletons, and about 2.4% rests with the top ten. This specimen comes from a study of control samples from healthy donors and cancer patients. The chain combines TRBV4-1 with TRBJ2-3; 9 nucleotides line up with TRBD2. Sequenced input: blood. The source of this sequence is a man aged 30-40 years in good health. CDR3 in DNA: TGCGCCAGCAGAAGGGACGGGGCGGGAGGGCCAGATACGCAGTATTTT. It codes for CASRRDGAGGPDTQYF.